Presented here are 5 T cell receptor beta chains from one specimen sequenced in a study of blood T cell repertoires in COVID-19. Only in-frame clones appear in the TCRdb table, and some are missing; sequencing was by immunoSEQ multiplex PCR. The repertoire includes around 310,000 clones, 90% of them detected once, and around 0.93% sits in the top ten. Sequencing was carried out using peripheral blood. The receptors stem from a woman aged 40 to 50 with COVID-19, enrolled during active disease.

The chain links TRBV28 to TRBJ1-4; D might be TRBD1 (6 bases). Trimming removed 6 bases at V and 5 bases at J, with 16 bases between. This CDR3 comprises 15 residues. CDR1 and CDR2 (germline): MDHEN, SYDVKM. The CDR3 region has the DNA TGTGCCAGCAGCAGGACAGTAAGGGGGAATGAAAAACTGTTTTTT. Amino acid sequence: CASSRTVRGNEKLFF.

The V gene is TRBV9, the J gene TRBJ2-5, with D possibly being TRBD1 (6 bases). The CDR3 covers 15 residues. V lost 4 bases and J 1 base, leaving 14 bases between the germline ends. Germline CDR1 and CDR2: SGDLS and YYNGEE. Here the CDR3 reads CASSSQGRAQETQYF. CDR3 sequence (DNA): TGTGCCAGCAGCTCCCAGGGGAGAGCCCAAGAGACCCAGTACTTC.

V and J are TRBV30 and TRBJ1-1; 8 positions match TRBD1. The germline gives CDR1 GTSNPN, CDR2 SVGIG (reference sequence). J lost 3 bases, V lost 7 bases, and 10 bases had no gene match. This CDR3 is built from 14 residues. The CDR3 reads CASQVRTGHTEAFF. The CDR3, as DNA: TGTGCCTCTCAAGTGAGGACAGGGCACACTGAAGCTTTCTTT.

The chain couples TRBV3-1 (or the pseudogene TRBV3-2) to TRBJ1-1; possible D gene TRBD1, 5 bases. Trimming stripped 1 base from V and 8 bases from J, with 11 bases between. Germline CDR1 reads LGHDT; CDR2 reads YNNKEL (reference sequence). The CDR3 spans 13 residues. CDR3 in DNA: TGTGCCAGCAGCCAAGTCGTGACAGCCGAAGCTTTCTTT. Amino acids: CASSQVVTAEAFF.

V is TRBV27 and J is TRBJ1-1, with 10 bases fitting TRBD1. After removal of 4 bases from V and 5 bases from J, the junction contained 7 bases not matched to a gene. The CDR3 length is 15 residues. Germline CDR1 is MNHEY and CDR2 is SMNVEV (reference sequence). The CDR3 protein is CASSSFRTGGTEAFF. The CDR3 region has the DNA TGTGCCAGCAGTTCGTTCCGGACAGGGGGAACTGAAGCTTTCTTT.